The 15 T cell receptor beta chains below come from one sample, sequenced in a study of T-cell reconstitution after alpha-beta-depleted transplantation in children. Researchers prepared the TCRbeta library using unique molecular identifiers, the study reports. TCRdb reprocessed the PCR reads with MiXCR, giving one entry per CDR3 protein. Of roughly 790,000 distinct CDR3 sequences listed, 15% to 20% are singletons. This material consisted of PBMCs, mostly from graft donor cells, taken 360 days after TCRalphabeta/CD19-depleted stem cell transplant. The receptors derive from a male patient under 18 who had a stem cell transplant for acute lymphoblastic leukemia, so the T cells may come from the graft donor.

This clonotype was seen at least ten times. This chain links TRBV24-1 with TRBJ2-1, with a possible D match to TRBD2 (5 bases). Per the germline V gene, CDR1 is KGHDR and CDR2 is SFDVKD. CDR3 length: 15 residues. V was shortened by 5 bases and J by 2 bases, with 12 bases between the two germline ends. The CDR3, as DNA: TGTGCCACCAGTGCGGGGTCCAGAACCTACAATGAGCAGTTCTTC. Amino acids: CATSAGSRTYNEQFF.

This chain joins TRBV18 and TRBJ1-6; a possible D gene is TRBD1 (6 bases). Germline V gives CDR1 KGHSH, CDR2 LQKENI. The CDR3 runs to 14 residues. The V end was cut by 3 bases, the J end by 10 bases, with 13 bases between. The CDR3 here is CASSPLGTQSPLHF. The CDR3 region has the DNA TGTGCCAGCTCACCTTTGGGGACACAATCACCCCTCCACTTT.

The V and J genes are TRBV5-5 and TRBJ1-2; TRBD1 matches 7 bases. V dropped 4 bases and J dropped 1; count of bases not matched to a gene: 13. The CDR3 runs 17 residues. Germline-derived CDR1 and CDR2 are SGHKS and YYEKEE (reference sequence). The CDR3 here is CASSATGQLPFNYGYTF. The CDR3 DNA follows: TGTGCCAGCAGCGCAACGGGACAGCTTCCTTTTAACTATGGCTACACCTTC.

This clonotype was seen a handful of times. CDR3 sequence: CASSRTGTGRSEQYF. The CDR3 coding sequence is TGTGCCAGCAGTCGAACCGGGACAGGGCGCTCCGAGCAGTACTTC. This chain links TRBV12-3 or TRBV12-4 with TRBJ2-7; 9 bases fit TRBD1. V dropped 5 bases and J dropped 6; count of bases not matched to a gene: 11. The CDR3 contains 15 residues.

This clonotype was counted once. The junction and the germline gene differ at one end; a read error may be behind it. This chain uses TRBV18 with TRBJ2-7, with 9 bases fitting TRBD1. The CDR3 covers 13 residues. Germline V CDR1 and CDR2: KGHSH, LQKENI. DNA for the CDR3: TGTGCCAGCTCACCAGGGACAGGGCCTGGAGCCAATTTC. This codes for CASSPGTGPGANF.

This chain uses TRBV7-9 with TRBJ1-3; D remains ambiguous. The V gene lost 1 base and the J gene lost 0 bases, with 7 bases spanning the gap. Germline CDR1 reads SEHNR; CDR2 reads FQNEAQ (reference sequence). The CDR3 is 15 amino acids. DNA for the CDR3: TGTGCCAGCAGCTTAGAGGGCCACTCTGGAAACACCATATATTTT. Protein: CASSLEGHSGNTIYF.

In this sample, this clonotype turned up many times. The chain has TRBV18 and TRBJ2-1; D gene unclear. Trimming took 0 bases from V and 1 from J, leaving 7 bases between them. CDR3 length equals 15 residues. The germline gives CDR1 KGHSH, CDR2 LQKENI. DNA of the CDR3: TGTGCCAGCTCACCACCGGTGAAGTCCTACAATGAGCAGTTCTTC. Protein sequence: CASSPPVKSYNEQFF.

The sample holds a few counts of this clonotype. The V call is TRBV7-3, the J call TRBJ2-6, with D maybe TRBD2 (6 bases). Between the trimmed V and J ends, which lost 2 bases and 4 bases, there was a span of 12 bases. The CDR3 has 16 residues. Germline V gene lookup returns CDR1 SGHTA and CDR2 FQGTGA. CDR3 region: CASSLVGGAGANVLTF. The DNA for the CDR3 is TGTGCCAGCAGCTTAGTGGGGGGTGCAGGGGCCAACGTCCTGACTTTC.

This clonotype has a handful of counts. CDR3 in DNA: TGCAGTGCTAGAGATTTGCAAGCGGCCCCCTCTTACGAGCAGTACTTC. It specifies CSARDLQAAPSYEQYF. The chain couples TRBV20-1 to TRBJ2-7; D may be TRBD2 (5 bases). Germline CDR1 reads DFQATT; CDR2 reads SNEGSKA (reference sequence). Trimming pared 0 bases from V and 4 bases from J, leaving 19 bases between. This CDR3 spans 16 amino acids.

The chain combines TRBV28 with TRBJ1-5; maybe TRBD1 (6 bases). The germline V gene has CDR1 MDHEN and CDR2 SYDVKM. The CDR3 contains 15 residues. The ends were cut back, 8 bases at V and 0 bases at J, with 14 bases in the middle. CDR3 nucleotide sequence: TGTGCCAGCGGGGGGCCCCCTTATAGCAATCAGCCCCAGCATTTT. Protein: CASGGPPYSNQPQHF. Full variable domain (outside the CDR3, taken from reference TRBV28 and TRBJ1-5): DVKVTQSSRYLVKRTGEKVFLECVQDMDHENMFWYRQDPGLGLRLIYFSYDVKMKEKGDIPEGYSVSREKKERFSLILESASTNQTSMYLCASGGPPYSNQPQHFGDGTRLSIL.

This chain connects TRBV27 to TRBJ2-1; D gene uncertain. Looked up from germline, CDR1 is MNHEY and CDR2 is SMNVEV (reference sequence). The CDR3 consists of 16 residues. The V and J ends lost 4 bases and 7 bases respectively, with 20 bases between them. The chain's CDR3 is CASSWTPTNYRNEQFF. Written as DNA, the CDR3 is TGTGCCAGCAGTTGGACCCCGACGAACTACAGAAATGAGCAGTTCTTC.

The chain has TRBV6-5 and TRBJ1-3, with D possibly being TRBD1 (5 bases). This CDR3 spans 14 amino acids. Trimming took off 10 bases at V and 1 base at J, with 14 bases between the two ends. CDR1 is MNHEY and CDR2 is SVGAGI in the germline V gene. The CDR3 coding sequence is TGTGCCACCCGTTCGGCAGGGTCTGGAAACACCATATATTTT. Translation: CATRSAGSGNTIYF.

This clonotype was recorded a few times. The V and J genes are TRBV29-1 and TRBJ2-7; TRBD1 might be the D (6 bases). Trimming took 3 bases from V and 5 from J, leaving 14 bases between them. Germline V gene lookup returns CDR1 SQVTM and CDR2 ANQGSEA. This CDR3 region has 13 residues. The CDR3 loop is CSVDSGQTDEQYF. The CDR3 DNA reads as TGCAGCGTTGATTCTGGACAGACCGACGAGCAGTACTTC.

This rearrangement joins TRBV7-6 to TRBJ2-2, with D maybe TRBD1 (6 bases). This CDR3 region has 13 residues. Germline CDR1 reads SGHVS; CDR2 reads FNYEAQ. The ends were cut back, 11 bases at V and 4 bases at J, with 14 bases in the middle. In DNA form, the CDR3 reads TGTGCCGGCATGAACAGGGTCACCGGGGAGCTGTTTTTT. Its translation is CAGMNRVTGELFF.

The DNA of the CDR3 is TGTGCCAGCAAAACCGGGACAGGGGGAGGTTCACCCCTCCACTTT. Its translation: CASKTGTGGGSPLHF. The chain links TRBV25-1 to TRBJ1-6, with TRBD1 matching over 11 bases. There are 15 residues in the CDR3. Germline V gene sequence: CDR1 MGHDK, CDR2 SYGVNS. V dropped 7 bases and J dropped 9; count of bases not matched to a gene: 8.